This T cell receptor beta chain was recorded in a study of blood T cell repertoires in COVID-19. Study-wide context: Samples representing acute and convalescent COVID-19 were sourced from the United States, Italy and Spain. Sample material is recorded as cDNA or gDNA derived from T cells, B-cell-depleted T cells, or PBMCs.

V was cut by 6 bases and J by 1 base, with 15 bases left in between. The CDR3 has 16 residues. Germline values: CDR1 SNHLY, CDR2 FYNNEI. How the authors handled the data: From reference gene primer amplification, estimates of nucleated cell counts were derived. Data came from immunoSEQ multiplex PCR; TCRdb stores just in-frame clones and leaves some out. V, J and clone size were drawn from that table, and D and trimming were deduced from the DNA. The repertoire holds roughly 34,000 clones, with more than 85% as singletons. Sequencing was done on a sample of peripheral blood. This clonotype originated in a woman over 75 with active or convalescent COVID-19. The rearrangement links TRBV2 to TRBJ2-2; TRBD1 might be the D (5 bases). Here the CDR3 DNA reads TGTGCCAGCAGGGCTAGTTGGGGCGTGAACACCGGGGAGCTGTTTTTT. Its translation: CASRASWGVNTGELFF.